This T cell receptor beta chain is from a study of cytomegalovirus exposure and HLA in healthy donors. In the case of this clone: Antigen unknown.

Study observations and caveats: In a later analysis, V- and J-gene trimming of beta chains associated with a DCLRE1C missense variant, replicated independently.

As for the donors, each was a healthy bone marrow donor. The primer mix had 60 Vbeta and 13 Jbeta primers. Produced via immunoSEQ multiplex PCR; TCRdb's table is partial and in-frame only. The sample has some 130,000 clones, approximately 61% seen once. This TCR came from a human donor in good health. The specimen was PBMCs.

Written as DNA, the CDR3 is TGTGCCAGCAGCCCACACGGACAGGGGCTGAACACTGAAGCTTTCTTT. Translating gives CASSPHGQGLNTEAFF. The rearrangement links TRBV13 to TRBJ1-1, with 9 bases that match TRBD1. The V segment lost 5 bases and the J segment 0 bases; nucleotides outside the gene matches: 7. From germline, CDR1 is PRHDT and CDR2 FYEKMQ (reference sequence). The CDR3 extends over 16 amino acids.